This T cell receptor beta chain was sequenced during a study of cytomegalovirus exposure and HLA in healthy donors. The PCR ran on 60 Vbeta and 13 Jbeta primers. Produced via immunoSEQ multiplex PCR; TCRdb's table is partial and in-frame only. The repertoire consists of 90,000 to 120,000 clones, with roughly 70% occurring once and the leading ten covering 14%. As to this clone: Antigen: not known.

General study findings and limits: The authors listed around 150 TCR beta chains as cytomegalovirus-associated. In a later analysis, TCR beta V- and J-gene trimming showed a link to a missense DCLRE1C variant.

Sequenced sample: PBMCs. The TCR originated in a middle-aged woman in good health and CMV-seropositive.

The chain's CDR3 is CASSSQGARSTDTQYF. The CDR3 nucleotides read TGTGCCAGCAGCTCCCAGGGGGCCCGAAGCACAGATACGCAGTATTTT. The chain couples TRBV7-6 to TRBJ2-3; 8 bases are a match to TRBD1. CDR3 length equals 16 residues. In germline, CDR1 is SGHVS, CDR2 FNYEAQ. Germline trimming cut 4 bases from V and 0 bases from J; bases unmatched to any gene: 6.